The clone carrying this TCR beta chain was counted a few times. Its antigen is still unknown. Sequenced material consisted of expressed TCRB transcripts (all of the isolated RNA was reverse transcribed). The protocol was immunoSEQ multiplex PCR, while the TCRdb copy is restricted to in-frame clones and leaves out a portion. This table holds tens of thousands of clones, roughly 50% found once. This entry comes from a study of beta chain features in type 1 diabetes. The CDR3 consists of 19 residues. Losses at the gene ends were 5 bases for V and 0 bases for J; bases not matched to a gene: 7. Germline V gene sequence: CDR1 PRHDT, CDR2 FYEKMQ (reference sequence). Researchers reported sorting CD4+ naive, central memory, regulatory and stem cell-like memory cells via CD45RO/CCR7/CD25/CD127/CD95/CD27. Whole-study results and caveats: Type 1 diabetes patients had TCRB CDR3s that were shorter (moderately but significantly so) in all four CD4+ subsets.

Specimen: central memory CD4+ T cells from blood. The sequence was obtained from a man younger than 40 with type 1 diabetes. The chain couples TRBV13 to TRBJ2-1; 16 positions match TRBD2. Here the CDR3 reads CASSRPGTSGGDSYNEQFF. The CDR3 bases are TGTGCCAGCAGCCGTCCCGGGACTAGCGGGGGGGACTCCTACAATGAGCAGTTCTTC.